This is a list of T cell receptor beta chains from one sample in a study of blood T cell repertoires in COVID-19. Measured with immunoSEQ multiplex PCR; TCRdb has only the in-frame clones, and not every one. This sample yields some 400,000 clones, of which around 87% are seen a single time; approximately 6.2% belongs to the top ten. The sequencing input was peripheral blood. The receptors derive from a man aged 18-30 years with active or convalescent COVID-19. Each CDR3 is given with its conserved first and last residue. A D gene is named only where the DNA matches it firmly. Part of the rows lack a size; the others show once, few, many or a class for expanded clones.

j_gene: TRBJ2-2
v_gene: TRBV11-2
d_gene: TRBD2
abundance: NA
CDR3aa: CASRLAGGTGELFF
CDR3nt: TGTGCCAGCAGACTAGCGGGGGGGACCGGGGAGCTGTTTTTT

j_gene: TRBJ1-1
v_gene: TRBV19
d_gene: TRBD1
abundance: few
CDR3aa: CASSIDRTGGRNTEAFF
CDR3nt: TGTGCCAGTAGTATAGATCGGACAGGGGGCCGGAACACTGAAGCTTTCTTT

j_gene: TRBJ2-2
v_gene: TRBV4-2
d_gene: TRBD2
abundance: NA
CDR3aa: CASRLIPAGVANTGELFF
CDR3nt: TGTGCCAGCAGGCTAATCCCAGCGGGAGTAGCGAACACCGGGGAGCTGTTTTTT

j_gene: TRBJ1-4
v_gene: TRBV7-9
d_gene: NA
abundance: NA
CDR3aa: CASSLVSGMWEKLFF
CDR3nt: TGTGCCAGCAGCTTAGTGTCAGGGATGTGGGAAAAACTGTTTTTT

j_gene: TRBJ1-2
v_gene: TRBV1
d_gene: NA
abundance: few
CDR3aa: CTSSQGPGQGIYGYTF
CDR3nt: TGCACCAGCAGCCAAGGTCCGGGACAGGGAATATATGGCTACACCTTC

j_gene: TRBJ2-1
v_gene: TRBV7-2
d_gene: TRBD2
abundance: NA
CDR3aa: CASSLYPASGRALVGEQFF
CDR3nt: TGTGCCAGCAGCTTATACCCCGCTAGCGGGAGGGCTTTAGTGGGTGAGCAGTTCTTC

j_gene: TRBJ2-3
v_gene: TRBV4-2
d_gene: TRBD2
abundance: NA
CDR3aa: CASSQGTSATDTQYF
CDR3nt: TGTGCCAGCAGCCAAGGGACTAGCGCGACAGATACGCAGTATTTT

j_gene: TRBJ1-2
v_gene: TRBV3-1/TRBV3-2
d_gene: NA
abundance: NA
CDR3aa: CASSHLGNYGYTF
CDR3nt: TGTGCCAGCAGCCATCTCGGGAACTATGGCTACACCTTC

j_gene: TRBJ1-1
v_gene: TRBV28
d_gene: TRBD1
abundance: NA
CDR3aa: CASSSTETGSEAFF
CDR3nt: TGTGCCAGCAGTTCTACAGAGACAGGGTCTGAAGCTTTCTTT

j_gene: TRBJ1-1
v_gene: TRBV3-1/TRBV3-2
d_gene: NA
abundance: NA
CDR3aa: CASSLGTLQNTEAFF
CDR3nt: TGTGCCAGCAGCCTAGGGACACTACAGAACACTGAAGCTTTCTTT

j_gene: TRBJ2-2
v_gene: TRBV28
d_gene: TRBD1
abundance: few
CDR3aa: CASSLGTELNTGELFF
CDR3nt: TGTGCCAGCAGTTTGGGGACAGAGCTGAACACCGGGGAGCTGTTTTTT

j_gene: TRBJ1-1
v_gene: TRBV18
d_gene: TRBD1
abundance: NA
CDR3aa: CASSPRYFEQGEDTEAFF
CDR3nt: TGTGCCAGCTCACCACGTTATTTTGAGCAGGGGGAAGACACTGAAGCTTTCTTT

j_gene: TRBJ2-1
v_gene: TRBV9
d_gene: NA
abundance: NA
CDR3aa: CASSVGSGSSYNEQFF
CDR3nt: TGTGCCAGCAGCGTAGGAAGCGGTAGCTCCTACAATGAGCAGTTCTTC

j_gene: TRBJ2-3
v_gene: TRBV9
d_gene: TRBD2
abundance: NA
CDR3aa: CASSPGLAGASTDTQYF
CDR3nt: TGTGCCAGCAGCCCCGGACTAGCGGGGGCAAGCACAGATACGCAGTATTTT

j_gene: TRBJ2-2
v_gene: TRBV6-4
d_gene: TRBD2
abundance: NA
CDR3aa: CASTPTSGGAPGELFF
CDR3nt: TGTGCCAGCACCCCGACTAGCGGGGGGGCCCCCGGGGAGCTGTTTTTT

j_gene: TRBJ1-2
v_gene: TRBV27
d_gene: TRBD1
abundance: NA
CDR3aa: CASSDRVGYGYTF
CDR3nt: TGTGCCAGCAGTGACAGGGTGGGCTATGGCTACACCTTC

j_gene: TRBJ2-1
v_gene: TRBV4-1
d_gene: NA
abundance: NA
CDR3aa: CASSQEGTPWGYNEQFF
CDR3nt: TGCGCCAGCAGCCAAGAGGGGACTCCATGGGGATACAATGAGCAGTTCTTC

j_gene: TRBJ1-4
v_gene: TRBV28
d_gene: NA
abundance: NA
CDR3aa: CASTSPGKLFF
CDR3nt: TGTGCCAGCACAAGCCCTGGAAAACTGTTTTTT

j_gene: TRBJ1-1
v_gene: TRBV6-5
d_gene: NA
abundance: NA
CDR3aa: CASSPLGTEAFF
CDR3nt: TGTGCCAGCAGCCCCCTCGGCACTGAAGCTTTCTTT

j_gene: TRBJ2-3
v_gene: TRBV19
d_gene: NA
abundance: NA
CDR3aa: CASSLGHITDTQYF
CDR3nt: TGTGCCAGTAGCCTCGGACACATCACAGATACGCAGTATTTT

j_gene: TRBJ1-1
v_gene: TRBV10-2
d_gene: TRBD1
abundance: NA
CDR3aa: CASSDATGVGTEAFF
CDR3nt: TGCGCCAGCAGTGACGCGACAGGGGTGGGTACTGAAGCTTTCTTT

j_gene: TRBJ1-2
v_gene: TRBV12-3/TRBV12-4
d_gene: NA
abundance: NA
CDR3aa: CASTRDTGGYTF
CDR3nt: TGTGCCAGCACCCGGGACACTGGGGGCTACACCTTC

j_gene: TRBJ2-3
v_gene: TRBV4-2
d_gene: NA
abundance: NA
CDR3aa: CASSLSPQRSVADTQYF
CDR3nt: TGTGCCAGCAGCCTCTCACCTCAGCGGTCGGTCGCAGATACGCAGTATTTT

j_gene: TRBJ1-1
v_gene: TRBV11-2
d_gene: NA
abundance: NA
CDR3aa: CASSPRFGFFTEAFF
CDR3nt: TGTGCCAGCAGCCCTAGATTTGGCTTTTTCACTGAAGCTTTCTTT

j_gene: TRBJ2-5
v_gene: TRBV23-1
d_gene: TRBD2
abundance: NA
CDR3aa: CASSQVTSGGGQETQYF
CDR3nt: TGCGCCAGCAGTCAAGTGACTAGCGGGGGGGGTCAAGAGACCCAGTACTTC

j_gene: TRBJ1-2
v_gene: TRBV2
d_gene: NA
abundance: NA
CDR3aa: CASSEGRQSYGYTF
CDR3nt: TGTGCCAGCAGTGAAGGCAGGCAGTCCTATGGCTACACCTTC

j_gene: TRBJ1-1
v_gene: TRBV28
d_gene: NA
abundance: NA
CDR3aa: CASSFPTVRNTEAFF
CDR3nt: TGTGCCAGCAGTTTCCCCACGGTGCGGAACACTGAAGCTTTCTTT